This entry lists 13 T cell receptor beta chains sequenced from one sample in a study of cytomegalovirus exposure and HLA in healthy donors. Primers for the PCR totalled 60 Vbeta and 13 Jbeta. TCRdb keeps only in-frame clones here, not all; method: immunoSEQ multiplex PCR. The sample consists of about 120,000 clones, approximately 80% of them appearing once. Sequencing used PBMCs. All receptors derive from a woman in her late teens or twenties in good health and CMV-seronegative.

V and J are TRBV11-3 and TRBJ1-1; TRBD1 matches 9 bases. The CDR3 length is 15 residues. Germline loops: CDR1 SGHNT, CDR2 YENEEA. V lost 4 bases and J lost 1; bases outside the gene matches: 4. In DNA form, the CDR3 reads TGTGCCAGCAGCTCGGGACAGGGCTCGAACACTGAAGCTTTCTTT. Translated: CASSSGQGSNTEAFF. Looking up the rest from reference TRBV11-3 and TRBJ1-1 gives the full variable domain: EAGVVQSPRYKIIEKKQPVAFWCNPISGHNTLYWYLQNLGQGPELLIRYENEEAVDDSQLPKDRFSAERLKGVDSTLKIQPAELGDSAVYLCASSSGQGSNTEAFFGQGTRLTVV.

This clone was detected once. This sequence joins TRBV6-5 and TRBJ1-1; D perhaps matches TRBD1 (5 bases). Germline values: CDR1 MNHEY, CDR2 SVGAGI. V lost 3 bases, J lost 6 bases, and 11 bases lay in between. This CDR3 spans 13 amino acids. The CDR3, as DNA: TGTGCCAGCAGTTATGGGGGGTGGGCTGAAGCTTTCTTT. Protein sequence: CASSYGGWAEAFF.

This sequence joins TRBV4-1 and TRBJ2-1; 7 bases line up with TRBD1. Germline CDR1 reads MGHRA; CDR2 reads YSYEKL. The J segment lost 8 bases and the V segment lost 0 bases, leaving 10 bases of the junction unmatched. The CDR3 has 16 amino acids. The CDR3 nucleotides read TGCGCCAGCAGCCAAGAGGGTGGGACAGTGTTGGATGAGCAGTTCTTC. Residues: CASSQEGGTVLDEQFF.

This chain connects TRBV6-6 to TRBJ2-1; 8 bases are shared with TRBD2. Losses at the gene ends were 5 bases for V and 4 bases for J; bases not matched to a gene: 7. Germline assignment: CDR1 MNHNY and CDR2 SVGAGI (reference sequence). CDR3 length: 15 residues. The CDR3 is CASSPPGLVYNEQFF. The DNA of the CDR3 is TGTGCCAGCAGTCCCCCGGGACTAGTGTACAATGAGCAGTTCTTC.

The CDR3 DNA sequence: TGTGCCAGCAGCTTAAGGGATCAGGGAAATAATTCACCCCTCCACTTT. As protein: CASSLRDQGNNSPLHF. This chain connects TRBV7-8 to TRBJ1-6, with TRBD1 as a possible D gene (5 bases). V was cut by 2 bases and J by 5 bases, with 13 bases left in between. The CDR3 is 16 amino acids. Germline CDR1 reads SGHVS; CDR2 reads FQNEAQ.

The chain couples TRBV5-6 to TRBJ2-2; 9 bases are a match to TRBD2. The CDR3 runs to 17 residues. Germline V gives CDR1 SGHDT, CDR2 YYEEEE. V dropped 0 bases and J dropped 3; count of bases not matched to a gene: 6. The DNA for the CDR3 is TGTGCCAGCAGCTTGGGGCTAGCGGGGATGTACACCGGGGAGCTGTTTTTT. It yields the protein CASSLGLAGMYTGELFF.

This chain links TRBV2 with TRBJ1-2; 11 nucleotides align to TRBD1. Losses at the gene ends were 5 bases for V and 2 bases for J; bases not matched to a gene: 4. Per germline, CDR1 SNHLY and CDR2 FYNNEI. CDR3 length equals 15 residues. In DNA, the CDR3 is TGTGCCAGCAGTCAAGGACAGGGGGCGAACTATGGCTACACCTTC. Encoded protein: CASSQGQGANYGYTF.

The chain couples TRBV15 to TRBJ1-2; TRBD1 is a possible D gene (5 bases). With 6 bases removed from V and 8 bases from J, the gap between germline ends came to 16 bases. This CDR3 is built from 13 residues. Germline CDR1 reads LNHNV; CDR2 reads YYDKDF (reference sequence). The CDR3: CATSTDISRGYTF. The CDR3 DNA is TGTGCCACCAGTACGGACATATCTCGGGGCTACACCTTC.

The chain carries TRBV4-1 and TRBJ2-5; TRBD2 matches at 9 bases. V lost 2 bases to trimming and J lost 3 bases; unmatched junction nucleotides: 13. Germline V gene sequence: CDR1 MGHRA, CDR2 YSYEKL. The CDR3 is made up of 18 amino acids. This CDR3 reads CASSQMGLFASGKETQYF. The CDR3 coding sequence is TGCGCCAGCAGCCAAATGGGCCTGTTCGCTAGCGGGAAAGAGACCCAGTACTTC.

This sequence joins TRBV30 and TRBJ1-5; perhaps TRBD1 as D (5 bases). Germline V gives CDR1 GTSNPN, CDR2 SVGIG (reference sequence). Trimming removed 5 bases from V and 6 bases from J, with 14 bases in between. The length of the CDR3 is 13 residues. CDR3 sequence: CAWGQGSGQPQHF. The CDR3 coding sequence is TGTGCCTGGGGTCAGGGCTCGGGTCAGCCCCAGCATTTT.

The rearrangement joins TRBV2 to TRBJ1-6; D perhaps matches TRBD1 (5 bases). CDR1 is SNHLY and CDR2 is FYNNEI in the germline V gene. CDR3 length: 14 residues. V was clipped by 7 bases and J by 8 bases, with 15 bases between them. Here the CDR3 reads CASNLLGVDSPLHF. The CDR3 DNA is TGTGCCAGCAATCTTCTAGGGGTAGATTCACCCCTCCACTTT.

The genes are TRBV19 and TRBJ2-5, with D uncertain. Germline V lookup: CDR1 LNHDA, CDR2 SQIVND (reference sequence). The CDR3 is made up of 13 amino acids. The germline V and J ends were trimmed by 5 bases and 2 bases, with 9 bases remaining between them. As DNA, the CDR3 is TGTGCCAGTAGTTCCGGGTTACAAGAGACCCAGTACTTC. Its protein is CASSSGLQETQYF.

V is TRBV6-5 and J is TRBJ1-5; unclear D gene. V was clipped by 7 bases and J by 6 bases, with 16 bases between them. Germline V gene sequence: CDR1 MNHEY, CDR2 SVGAGI. CDR3 length: 14 residues. The CDR3 DNA is TGTGCCAGCACCCCAGGTGGAATTGGTCAGCCCCAGCATTTT. Protein: CASTPGGIGQPQHF.